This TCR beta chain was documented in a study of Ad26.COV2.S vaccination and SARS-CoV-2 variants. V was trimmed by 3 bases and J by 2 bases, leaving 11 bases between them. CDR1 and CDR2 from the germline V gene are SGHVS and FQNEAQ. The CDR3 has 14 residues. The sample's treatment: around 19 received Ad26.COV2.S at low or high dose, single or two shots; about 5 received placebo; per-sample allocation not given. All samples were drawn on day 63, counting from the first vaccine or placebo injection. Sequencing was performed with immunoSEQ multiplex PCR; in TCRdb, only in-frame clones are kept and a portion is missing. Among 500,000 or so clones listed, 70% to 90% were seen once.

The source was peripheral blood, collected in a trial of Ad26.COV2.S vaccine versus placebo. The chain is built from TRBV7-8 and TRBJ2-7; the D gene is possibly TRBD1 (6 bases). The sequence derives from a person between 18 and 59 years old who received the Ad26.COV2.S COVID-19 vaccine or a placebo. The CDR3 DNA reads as TGTGCCAGCAGCTTCAGGGGCAACACCTACGAGCAGTACTTC. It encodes CASSFRGNTYEQYF.